This T cell receptor beta chain emerged from a study of beta chain features in type 1 diabetes (dated by TCRdb to 2017 to 2018). For context, the study as a whole: Patients and healthy donors did not differ in mean age, gender distribution, total cell number or subset yield. Regulatory and stem cell-like memory subsets were obtained from only 8 patients and roughly 8 healthy donors, while naive and central memory subsets were obtained from all 30 or so donors. The study compared TCRB repertoires of sorted circulating CD4+ T cell subsets between recently diagnosed type 1 diabetes patients and matched healthy donors. Across all samples, roughly 110,000,000 sorted cells were examined, and cell number per subset correlated strongly with RNA yield. Paper-wide results and their limitations: A moderate but significant shortening of TCRB CDR3 length was observed in type 1 diabetes patients in all four CD4+ subsets. Because cDNA was sequenced instead of genomic DNA, highly expressing activated cells could be over-represented, though the groups showed no difference in activation or CD3 levels. Shorter templates might have been favored by PCR, but patient and control samples were amplified and corrected together, so both groups would have been affected equally by any skew. Only small numbers of individuals were included in the HLA sub-analyses, which left unresolved whether HLA type had any influence on TCRB rearrangement. At VDJ recombination sites, type 1 diabetes patients had fewer insertions and more deleted nucleotides, which implies abnormalities in thymic rearrangement. Naive, central memory and regulatory TCRB repertoires appeared more similar among patients than among healthy donors.

From each donor, a single peripheral blood sample of 100 to 150 mL on average was drawn into heparinised tubes. Naive, central memory, regulatory and stem cell-like memory CD4+ T cells were sorted on a BD FACSAria II using a panel including CD45RO, CCR7, CD25, CD127, CD95 and CD27. All sorted populations exceeded 95% purity. PBMCs were separated immediately by Lymphoprep density gradient centrifugation and were stained directly, without being cultured. So that batch effects would be minimized, each experiment stained and sorted samples in pairs, pairing one healthy donor with one patient. This clone was counted a few times. Its recognized antigen is unknown. No much larger clone exists at a distance of one base, and base qualities are not known. The High Capacity cDNA Reverse Transcription Kit was used to reverse transcribe all of the isolated RNA, meaning that expressed TCRB transcripts were what got sequenced. Naive, central memory and regulatory T cell samples underwent deep immunoSEQ sequencing, averaging about 3.5 million total reads per sample. Sorted cells were lysed in RLT buffer, and RNA was extracted using DNase-treated RNeasy Micro or Mini kits according to cell number. Each cell subset was processed separately to prevent cross-contamination, with patient and healthy donor samples processed together. The immunoSEQ multiplex PCR was used to amplify TCRB sequences from cDNA, generating 87-bp fragments that spanned the CDR3 region. The amplicons were sequenced using the Illumina HiSeq platform. On the study's bioinformatics: PCR bias was corrected computationally using synthetic template baselines, and reads within Hamming distance 2 were collapsed, with unmergeable singletons discarded. Reads were aligned against IMGT so that V, D and J genes, CDR3 length and insertions or deletions at six rearrangement sites could be assigned. Clonotype counts were normalized to sorted cell number within each subset before computing true diversity and Gini coefficients with the tcR R package. The overlap coefficient, calculated on TCRB nucleotide sequences, was used to measure repertoire sharing. TCRdb carries this immuneACCESS record with in-frame sequences only. Its versions omit some clonotypes, under half of them owing to an unresolved V gene in the studies checked, with the rest unexplained. That table supplies the V and J calls and clone size; D and trimming were determined from the DNA. This sample holds over 90,000 clones; over 25% were observed only once. The ten top clones hold around 0.5% of the sample.

From cysteine to phenylalanine, the CDR3 is 17 amino acids long. Only the CDR3 portion is preserved as DNA: 51 bases, with reading frame beginning at the first base. From a lookup of the germline V gene, CDR1 and CDR2 are LGHNA and YNFKEQ. Trimming accounts for 2 bases at V and 1 base at J, while the number of junction bases matched to no gene is 7. The chain is assembled from TRBV4-2 and TRBJ1-1; the junction holds 10 bases that match TRBD1. The source material was central memory CD4+ T cells from blood. This receptor was identified in a woman aged 18-30 years with type 1 diabetes. In nucleotides, the sequence is TGTGCCAGCAGCCAACGCTTGAGGACAGGGGGGAACACTGAAGCTTTCTTT. Its product reads: CASSQRLRTGGNTEAFF.